The 5 T cell receptor beta chains below all came from one sample that was sequenced in a study of beta chain features in type 1 diabetes. General study results and limits: Moderately but significantly shorter TCRB CDR3s were found in Type 1 diabetes patients in all four CD4+ subsets.

No antigen has been assigned to these receptors. As every portion of the isolated RNA was reverse transcribed, the sequencing read expressed TCRB transcripts. Repertoires were generated with immunoSEQ multiplex PCR, while TCRdb's copy carries only in-frame clones and drops some. Of over 150,000 clones detected, about 8.1% appear once; the ten largest clones hold around 0.56%. Sequencing used central memory CD4+ T cells from blood. These receptor sequences come from a woman aged 18-30 years with type 1 diabetes.

The table lists this clone with a few counts. The rearrangement uses TRBV7-9 and TRBJ1-2; 7 nucleotides match TRBD1. The CDR3 covers 16 residues. V was clipped by 4 bases and J by 5 bases; unmatched bases: 13. The germline V gene has CDR1 SEHNR and CDR2 FQNEAQ (reference sequence). The CDR3 loop reads CASSSRTGLAIYGYTF. CDR3 DNA sequence: TGTGCCAGCAGCTCGCGGACAGGCCTTGCCATATATGGCTACACCTTC.

This clone was detected only once. This chain uses TRBV14 with TRBJ2-3; 9 nucleotides align to TRBD1. Germline-derived CDR1 and CDR2 are SGHDN and FVKESK. Losses at the gene ends were 3 bases for V and 1 base for J; bases not matched to a gene: 2. The CDR3 has 15 residues. CDR3 sequence: CASSQGQGRTDTQYF. CDR3 nucleotide sequence: TGTGCCAGCAGCCAGGGACAGGGACGCACAGATACGCAGTATTTT.

V and J are TRBV7-2 and TRBJ1-5, with TRBD1 matching 7 bases. The CDR3 has 15 amino acids. Looked up from germline, CDR1 is SGHTA and CDR2 is FQGNSA. V dropped 5 bases and J dropped 4; count of bases not matched to a gene: 8. CDR3 residues: CASSPGQTPNQPQHF. Here the CDR3 DNA reads TGTGCCAGCAGCCCGGGACAGACCCCTAATCAGCCCCAGCATTTT.

J is TRBJ1-2 and V is TRBV19, with TRBD1 matching over 9 bases. The V gene's germline CDR1 is LNHDA and CDR2 SQIVND (reference sequence). Trimming cost V 5 bases and J 4 bases; bases outside gene matches: 8. The CDR3 is 15 residues long. The CDR3 region has the DNA TGTGCCAGTAGTGCCTCGGACAGGGGAGCCTATGGCTACACCTTC. This codes for CASSASDRGAYGYTF.

This clone turned up a few times. The chain carries TRBV29-1 and TRBJ1-1, with 7 bases identical to TRBD1. The CDR3 is made up of 14 amino acids. Germline values: CDR1 SQVTM, CDR2 ANQGSEA. The V gene end was trimmed by 5 bases and the J gene end by 2 bases; junction bases not matched to a gene: 8. Here the CDR3 DNA reads TGCAGCGTTCAGGCCGGGACAGCCAACACTGAAGCTTTCTTT. It specifies CSVQAGTANTEAFF.